One and the same sample provided the 27 T cell receptor beta chains below, sequenced in a study of cytomegalovirus exposure and HLA in healthy donors. Amplification used 60 Vbeta primers and 13 Jbeta primers. Profiling relied on immunoSEQ multiplex PCR, and the TCRdb table lists in-frame clones only, not all of them. The sample gives 130,000 or so clones, roughly 80% of which show up once; 1.5% to 2% is in the top ten. Sequences were obtained from PBMCs. The receptor source for this set is a female donor in good health and CMV-seronegative.

This sequence joins TRBV19 and TRBJ1-4; D is unresolved. The germline V gene has CDR1 LNHDA and CDR2 SQIVND (reference sequence). The CDR3 loop spans 16 amino acids. V dropped 8 bases and J dropped 0 bases, with 16 bases sitting between them. CDR3 bases: TGTGCCAGTCCACGGGGTTGGGGTGCAACTAATGAAAAACTGTTTTTT. It yields the protein CASPRGWGATNEKLFF.

The chain recombines TRBV19 with TRBJ2-7; 7 nucleotides agree with TRBD1. CDR1 LNHDA and CDR2 SQIVND come from the germline V gene (reference sequence). Unmatched junction bases numbered 8, after V lost 6 bases and J lost 3 bases. The CDR3 is made up of 14 amino acids. CDR3 region: CASRRTGEGYEQYF. CDR3 DNA sequence: TGTGCCAGTAGAAGGACAGGAGAAGGCTACGAGCAGTACTTC.

The count of this clone is one. This chain connects TRBV2 to TRBJ2-1; 8 positions match TRBD2. There are 16 residues in the CDR3. V shed 6 bases, J shed 5 bases, and the junction held 12 bases outside the gene matches. Germline assignment: CDR1 SNHLY and CDR2 FYNNEI. CDR3 in DNA: TGTGCCAGCAGGGCGGGAGGCGGGATCCTAGACAATGAGCAGTTCTTC. Protein sequence: CASRAGGGILDNEQFF.

The rearrangement uses TRBV19 and TRBJ1-5; no reliable D call. Germline V CDR1 and CDR2: LNHDA, SQIVND (reference sequence). The CDR3 is made up of 15 amino acids. V was clipped by 0 bases and J by 1 base, with 7 bases between them. This chain's CDR3 is CASSIDLGSNQPQHF. The CDR3 DNA sequence: TGTGCCAGTAGTATAGATCTAGGCAGCAATCAGCCCCAGCATTTT.

The genes are TRBV6-1 and TRBJ1-1; maybe TRBD1 (5 bases). Germline V gene sequence: CDR1 MNHNS, CDR2 SASEGT. There are 14 residues in the CDR3. Trimming pared 5 bases from V and 5 bases from J, leaving 15 bases between. CDR3 DNA sequence: TGTGCCAGCAGTACCCACGGGGGAGAGACTGAAGCTTTCTTT. Protein: CASSTHGGETEAFF.

This chain joins TRBV30 and TRBJ1-1; D call uncertain. CDR3 length: 12 amino acids. Germline V gene lookup returns CDR1 GTSNPN and CDR2 SVGIG (reference sequence). The V end was cut by 1 base, the J end by 0 bases, with 3 bases between. Written as DNA, the CDR3 is TGTGCCTGGAGTGGAGTGAACACTGAAGCTTTCTTT. Encoded protein: CAWSGVNTEAFF. The full variable domain, with the rest looked up from reference TRBV30 and TRBJ1-1, is SQTIHQWPATLVQPVGSPLSLECTVEGTSNPNLYWYRQAAGRGLQLLFYSVGIGQISSEVPQNLSASRPQDRQFILSSKKLLLSDSGFYLCAWSGVNTEAFFGQGTRLTVV.

The V call is TRBV6-5, the J call TRBJ1-2; 8 nucleotides align to TRBD1. CDR1 and CDR2 from the germline V gene are MNHEY and SVGAGI. V shed 3 bases and J 2 bases; nucleotides not matched to a gene: 5. The CDR3 has 15 residues. The CDR3: CASSYSRDRNYGYTF. CDR3 bases: TGTGCCAGCAGTTATTCTCGGGACAGGAACTATGGCTACACCTTC.

This chain connects TRBV27 to TRBJ2-3; tentative D call: TRBD1 (5 bases). This CDR3 comprises 15 residues. V was trimmed by 10 bases and J by 2 bases, leaving 19 bases between them. The V gene's germline CDR1 is MNHEY and CDR2 SMNVEV (reference sequence). The CDR3 coding sequence is TGTGCCACCTTAGTTTCAGGGATTCCCACAGATACGCAGTATTTT. Translating gives CATLVSGIPTDTQYF.

The sample holds a few counts of this clone. The rearrangement uses TRBV2 and TRBJ1-2, with TRBD1 matching over 11 bases. This CDR3 contains 15 residues. V shed 5 bases, J shed 3 bases, and the junction held 5 bases outside the gene matches. Germline V gene lookup returns CDR1 SNHLY and CDR2 FYNNEI. DNA for the CDR3: TGTGCCAGCAGTCAACCGGGACAGGGGGACTATGGCTACACCTTC. Protein: CASSQPGQGDYGYTF.

The chain employs TRBV15 and TRBJ1-3; D remains ambiguous. This CDR3 is 16 amino acids long. Germline CDR1 is LNHNV and CDR2 is YYDKDF (reference sequence). Trimming removed 0 bases at V and 0 bases at J, with 9 bases between. CDR3 loop: CATSRETDRSGNTIYF. The CDR3 bases are TGTGCCACCAGCAGAGAAACAGACCGCTCTGGAAACACCATATATTTT.

In its sample, this clone was seen once. The J gene is TRBJ2-7, the V gene TRBV19; 12 bases fit TRBD2. CDR3 length: 16 amino acids. J was trimmed by 4 bases and V by 5 bases; bases with no gene match: 9. The germline V gene has CDR1 LNHDA and CDR2 SQIVND (reference sequence). CDR3 region: CASSQSSGRADYEQYF. CDR3 DNA: TGTGCCAGTAGTCAATCTAGCGGGAGGGCCGATTACGAGCAGTACTTC.

This clone was observed once. The chain links TRBV7-2 to TRBJ2-1, with D perhaps TRBD1 (6 bases). Germline V gene lookup returns CDR1 SGHTA and CDR2 FQGNSA. With 6 bases removed from V and 1 base from J, the gap between germline ends came to 16 bases. The length of the CDR3 is 16 residues. The CDR3 region is CASSTKQGASYNEQFF. DNA of the CDR3: TGTGCCAGCAGTACCAAACAGGGCGCTTCCTACAATGAGCAGTTCTTC.

V gene TRBV27 combines with J gene TRBJ2-7; TRBD1 matches at 9 bases. This CDR3 is 15 amino acids long. The trim removed 1 base at V and 1 base at J, leaving 2 bases unmatched. CDR1 and CDR2 (germline): MNHEY, SMNVEV (reference sequence). CDR3 residues: CASSLWGQGSYEQYF. In DNA, the CDR3 is TGTGCCAGCAGTTTATGGGGACAGGGATCCTACGAGCAGTACTTC.

The genes are TRBV7-8 and TRBJ2-5; weak D call: TRBD1 (6 bases). The DNA matches TRBJ2-7 better at its end, which makes the J call doubtful. The length of the CDR3 is 15 residues. Looked up from germline, CDR1 is SGHVS and CDR2 is FQNEAQ. Here the CDR3 DNA reads TGTGCCAGCAGCTTAGGTACAGGGACCCACTACGAGCAGTACTTC. It translates to CASSLGTGTHYEQYF.

The chain links TRBV7-3 to TRBJ2-7; D is perhaps TRBD1 (5 bases). The CDR3 covers 13 residues. Germline CDR1 and CDR2: SGHTA and FQGTGA. V was cut by 4 bases and J by 8 bases, with 15 bases left in between. The CDR3 DNA is TGTGCCAGCAGCTCTTACCTGGACACTAAGCAGTACTTC. Protein: CASSSYLDTKQYF. Full variable domain (outside the CDR3, taken from reference TRBV7-3 and TRBJ2-7): GAGVSQTPSNKVTEKGKYVELRCDPISGHTALYWYRQSLGQGPEFLIYFQGTGAADDSGLPNDRFFAVRPEGSVSTLKIQRTERGDSAVYLCASSSYLDTKQYFGPGTRLTVT.

The chain combines TRBV7-6 with TRBJ1-1; 9 nucleotides line up with TRBD1. CDR3 length: 15 amino acids. Unmatched junction bases numbered 5, after V lost 2 bases and J lost 4 bases. The germline CDR1 and CDR2 sequences are SGHVS and FNYEAQ. The CDR3 sequence is CASSLNRGPITEAFF. The CDR3 nucleotides read TGTGCCAGCAGCTTAAACAGGGGGCCGATCACTGAAGCTTTCTTT.

J is TRBJ1-1 and V is TRBV6-5; D is possibly TRBD1 (6 bases). Trimming removed 5 bases at V and 4 bases at J, with 17 bases between. Germline V gene sequence: CDR1 MNHEY, CDR2 SVGAGI. This CDR3 contains 15 residues. CDR3 residues: CASSTRRGGGTEAFF. The CDR3 region has the DNA TGTGCCAGCAGTACCAGACGAGGGGGGGGCACTGAAGCTTTCTTT.

This rearrangement joins TRBV9 to TRBJ2-1; no clear D. Germline CDR1 is SGDLS and CDR2 is YYNGEE. The CDR3 covers 13 residues. V was clipped by 4 bases and J by 9 bases, with 14 bases between them. The CDR3 here is CASSSSFGGEQFF. For the CDR3, the DNA is TGTGCCAGCAGCTCGAGCTTTGGTGGTGAGCAGTTCTTC.

This chain connects TRBV27 to TRBJ1-4, with a possible D match to TRBD1 (5 bases). The CDR3 sequence is 16 residues long. CDR1 and CDR2 from the germline V gene are MNHEY and SMNVEV (reference sequence). Between the trimmed V and J ends, which lost 0 bases and 2 bases, there was a span of 10 bases. CDR3 sequence: CASSLSIGATNEKLFF. The DNA of the CDR3 is TGTGCCAGCAGTTTATCGATTGGGGCGACTAATGAAAAACTGTTTTTT.

This clone was seen once. This chain connects TRBV2 to TRBJ1-2; 7 bases line up with TRBD1. This CDR3 comprises 14 residues. V shed 6 bases, J shed 8 bases, and the junction held 12 bases outside the gene matches. Germline V gene sequence: CDR1 SNHLY, CDR2 FYNNEI. DNA of the CDR3: TGTGCCAGCAGGGGGACAGCGATTCTACGAGGCTACACCTTC. As protein: CASRGTAILRGYTF. The variable domain in full, with the rest retrieved from reference TRBV2 and TRBJ1-2, is EPEVTQTPSHQVTQMGQEVILRCVPISNHLYFYWYRQILGQKVEFLVSFYNNEISEKSEIFDDQFSVERPDGSNFTLKIRSTKLEDSAMYFCASRGTAILRGYTFGSGTRLTVV.

The chain is built from TRBV9 and TRBJ1-3; 7 bases are a match to TRBD1. The CDR3 loop spans 16 amino acids. After removal of 4 bases from V and 4 bases from J, the junction contained 11 bases not matched to a gene. The germline gives CDR1 SGDLS, CDR2 YYNGEE. The chain's CDR3 is CASSPPGTVGGNTIYF. CDR3 DNA sequence: TGTGCCAGCAGCCCTCCTGGGACAGTGGGAGGAAACACCATATATTTT.

This clone was observed a handful of times. The CDR3: CASSTTGPEAFF. The CDR3 nucleotides read TGTGCCAGTAGTACCACAGGGCCTGAAGCTTTCTTT. The chain uses TRBV19 and TRBJ1-1; possibly TRBD1 for D (6 bases). Trimming shortened V by 4 bases and J by 6 bases, and 9 bases separated the two germline ends. The CDR3 runs 12 residues. Per the germline V gene, CDR1 is LNHDA and CDR2 is SQIVND (reference sequence).

The chain is built from TRBV19 and TRBJ2-2; TRBD1 matches 11 bases. The junction had 8 bases not matched to a gene; V was cut back by 5 bases and J by 3 bases. Germline loops: CDR1 LNHDA, CDR2 SQIVND (reference sequence). The CDR3 is 17 amino acids. CDR3: CASSLWTGGRDTGELFF. CDR3 coding DNA: TGTGCCAGTAGTCTATGGACAGGGGGCCGGGACACCGGGGAGCTGTTTTTT.

This chain joins TRBV7-8 and TRBJ1-1; no firm D call. The length of the CDR3 is 17 residues. CDR1 SGHVS and CDR2 FQNEAQ come from the germline V gene. Trimming stripped 0 bases from V and 0 bases from J, with 14 bases between. CDR3 nucleotides: TGTGCCAGCAGCTTAGCCTTTACAGATACAATGAACACTGAAGCTTTCTTT. Translated, it gives CASSLAFTDTMNTEAFF.

This clone was seen only a few times. The chain combines TRBV27 with TRBJ1-2, with 8 bases aligning to TRBD1. CDR3 length: 14 residues. Trimming cost V 0 bases and J 5 bases; bases outside gene matches: 2. Germline V gene sequence: CDR1 MNHEY, CDR2 SMNVEV (reference sequence). Written as DNA, the CDR3 is TGTGCCAGCAGTTTATCGACAGGGGAATATGGCTACACCTTC. Amino acids: CASSLSTGEYGYTF.

This chain links TRBV9 with TRBJ2-5; D uncertain. The CDR3 is 13 amino acids. The germline gives CDR1 SGDLS, CDR2 YYNGEE. The ends were cut back, 0 bases at V and 7 bases at J, with 10 bases in the middle. CDR3 sequence: CASSVEPSGTQYF. In DNA form, the CDR3 reads TGTGCCAGCAGCGTAGAGCCTTCTGGGACCCAGTACTTC. Filled out from reference TRBV9 and TRBJ2-5, the complete variable domain reads DSGVTQTPKHLITATGQRVTLRCSPRSGDLSVYWYQQSLDQGLQFLIQYYNGEERAKGNILERFSAQQFPDLHSELNLSSLELGDSALYFCASSVEPSGTQYFGPGTRLLVL.

This chain links TRBV27 with TRBJ2-7, with 7 bases fitting TRBD2. Germline V gene sequence: CDR1 MNHEY, CDR2 SMNVEV (reference sequence). The V gene end was trimmed by 3 bases and the J gene end by 0 bases; junction bases not matched to a gene: 8. The CDR3 consists of 16 residues. The CDR3 reads CASSFPASGSSYEQYF. CDR3 DNA sequence: TGTGCCAGCAGTTTCCCAGCTAGCGGTAGCTCCTACGAGCAGTACTTC.